The 15 T cell receptor beta chains given below trace back to one sample, sequenced in a study of persistence of HIV-infected CD4 T cells. Their target antigens are unknown. Sequencing used immunoSEQ version 4 in survey mode. Libraries were prepared by immunoSEQ multiplex PCR; TCRdb keeps only in-frame clonotypes and omits some of them. The sample holds over 10,000 clones, about three fifths seen once. The stimulus was an HIV-1 Gag 15-mer peptide pool, around 1.1 ug/peptide/mL. Responding CD4+ T cells were sorted by upregulation of both CD40 ligand and CD69. The specimen comprised CD4+ T cells sorted from PBMCs after roughly 18-hour stimulation, sampled from a patient who received antiretroviral therapy. The source of these receptors is an adult man with HIV who was CMV-seropositive.

This clone was observed once. This sequence joins TRBV7-2 and TRBJ2-2; D assignment may be TRBD1 or TRBD2 (5 bases each). Germline values: CDR1 SGHTA, CDR2 FQGNSA. The V end was cut by 5 bases, the J end by 9 bases, with 22 bases between. This CDR3 has 16 residues. The CDR3 DNA sequence: TGTGCCAGCAGCCCCTCCCGGGACCGCATCGGCCGGGAGCTGTTTTTT. Translated, it gives CASSPSRDRIGRELFF.

Regarding this clone: This CDR3 is also generated by other DNA sequences in the sample. The V call is TRBV14, the J call TRBJ1-6, with D possibly being TRBD1 (5 bases). The V gene's germline CDR1 is SGHDN and CDR2 FVKESK. The CDR3 extends over 15 amino acids. The ends were cut back, 1 base at V and 4 bases at J, with 8 bases in the middle. CDR3 in amino acids: CASSQGGSYNSPLHF. DNA of the CDR3: TGTGCCAGCAGCCAAGGGGGCAGTTATAATTCACCCCTCCACTTT.

The J gene is TRBJ1-4, the V gene TRBV29-1; D might be TRBD1 (6 bases). The CDR3 spans 14 residues. Trimming left V 7 bases short and J 6 bases short, with 18 bases between. CDR1 is SQVTM and CDR2 is ANQGSEA in the germline V gene. The CDR3 spells CSATIRDTYEKLFF. The CDR3 region has the DNA TGCAGCGCCACAATCCGGGACACTTATGAAAAACTGTTTTTT.

The chain is built from TRBV6-5 and TRBJ2-3, with TRBD1 matching 8 bases. CDR1 and CDR2 (germline): MNHEY, SVGAGI. V dropped 6 bases and J dropped 4; count of bases not matched to a gene: 9. The CDR3 runs 15 residues. The CDR3 loop is CASRLTGGNSDTQYF. CDR3 DNA sequence: TGTGCCAGCAGACTCACAGGGGGTAACTCAGATACGCAGTATTTT.

This clone appeared a few times. This chain connects TRBV6-5 to TRBJ1-2; D may be TRBD1 (5 bases). V shed 7 bases and J shed 4 bases, with 13 bases lying between them. This CDR3 is 13 amino acids long. Germline CDR1 reads MNHEY; CDR2 reads SVGAGI. As DNA, the CDR3 is TGTGCCAGCATCCTTGACAGCTCCTATGGCTACACCTTC. Amino acids: CASILDSSYGYTF.

J is TRBJ2-3 and V is TRBV19; TRBD2 is a possible D gene (6 bases). Trimming cost V 3 bases and J 3 bases, with 13 bases left between them. This CDR3 comprises 15 residues. Germline assignment: CDR1 LNHDA and CDR2 SQIVND (reference sequence). The CDR3 region is CASSIKGGGTDTQYF. The CDR3 bases are TGTGCCAGTAGTATCAAGGGAGGTGGGACAGATACGCAGTATTTT.

The chain links TRBV28 to TRBJ2-1; TRBD2 is a possible D gene (6 bases). There are 17 residues in the CDR3. CDR1 is MDHEN, CDR2 SYDVKM, per germline. V lost 7 bases and J lost 5, with 24 bases in between. The DNA of the CDR3 is TGTGCCAGCATCGCCCGGGTCCCGGGACTCGCCGACAATGAGCAGTTCTTC. It is translated as CASIARVPGLADNEQFF.

This chain connects TRBV2 to TRBJ2-2; no reliable D call. The ends were cut back, 7 bases at V and 1 base at J, with 7 bases in the middle. Germline CDR1 and CDR2: SNHLY and FYNNEI. The CDR3 covers 13 residues. The CDR3 here is CASISGNTGELFF. CDR3 bases: TGTGCCAGCATCTCAGGGAACACCGGGGAGCTGTTTTTT. The entire variable domain, with the rest obtained from reference TRBV2 and TRBJ2-2, is as follows: EPEVTQTPSHQVTQMGQEVILRCVPISNHLYFYWYRQILGQKVEFLVSFYNNEISEKSEIFDDQFSVERPDGSNFTLKIRSTKLEDSAMYFCASISGNTGELFFGEGSRLTVL.

The chain combines TRBV7-2 with TRBJ2-1; D is perhaps TRBD1 (5 bases). The CDR3 runs to 16 residues. Trimming removed 5 bases from V and 0 bases from J, with 14 bases in between. Germline CDR1 SGHTA, CDR2 FQGNSA. The CDR3 DNA follows: TGTGCCAGCAGCCTCCAGGGCGGCCTCTCCTACAATGAGCAGTTCTTC. It translates to CASSLQGGLSYNEQFF.

The rearrangement uses TRBV7-2 and TRBJ1-6; the match to TRBD1 covers 7 bases. CDR3 length: 14 residues. J gave up 8 bases and V 4 bases, and 5 bases lay outside the gene matches. Germline-derived CDR1 and CDR2 are SGHTA and FQGNSA. CDR3 in DNA: TGTGCCAGCAGCTACAGGGGTAGAGATTCACCCCTCCACTTT. It codes for CASSYRGRDSPLHF.

The table lists this clone with a few counts. This chain joins TRBV7-8 and TRBJ2-2; 9 bases are shared with TRBD1. This CDR3 comprises 15 residues. V shed 3 bases and J 4 bases; nucleotides not matched to a gene: 3. CDR1 is SGHVS and CDR2 is FQNEAQ in the germline V gene. CDR3 protein: CASSFPGQGTGELFF. CDR3 in DNA: TGTGCCAGCAGCTTTCCGGGACAGGGCACCGGGGAGCTGTTTTTT.

This chain links TRBV7-9 with TRBJ2-5; D might be TRBD1 (6 bases). Germline CDR1 and CDR2: SEHNR and FQNEAQ (reference sequence). The CDR3 is 17 amino acids. V lost 5 bases to trimming and J lost 7 bases, with 26 bases between them. CDR3 nucleotide sequence: TGTGCCAGCAGCCCAGCACCTGGGACAAATCCCTTGGGGACCCAGTACTTC. This sequence encodes CASSPAPGTNPLGTQYF.

V is TRBV2 and J is TRBJ1-5; no clear D gene. Trimming pared 10 bases from V and 0 bases from J, leaving 13 bases between. From germline, CDR1 is SNHLY and CDR2 FYNNEI. The CDR3 length is 14 residues. CDR3 sequence reads: CATRLGNSNQPQHF. The DNA of the CDR3 is TGTGCCACTAGGTTAGGCAATAGCAATCAGCCCCAGCATTTT.

The chain has TRBV7-3 and TRBJ1-1; 9 nucleotides match TRBD1. Per the germline V gene, CDR1 is SGHTA and CDR2 is FQGTGA. CDR3 length equals 14 residues. V lost 5 bases, J lost 6 bases, and 7 bases stayed unmatched. The CDR3 coding sequence is TGTGCCAGCAGCCCGGGGACAGGGAGGGCTGAAGCTTTCTTT. It encodes CASSPGTGRAEAFF.

The chain recombines TRBV24-1 with TRBJ2-1; no firm D call. Germline V gene data show CDR1 as KGHDR and CDR2 as SFDVKD. V shed 0 bases and J shed 9 bases, with 2 bases lying between them. The length of the CDR3 is 11 residues. CDR3 coding DNA: TGTGCCACCAGTGATTTGGTTGAGCAGTTCTTC. Amino acids: CATSDLVEQFF.